This T cell receptor beta chain was observed in a study of identical twins. General study results and limits: Those out-of-frame alpha sequences shared by twins showed an excess of low generation probability. There were fewer insertions in abundant cord blood beta clonotypes, but memory repertoires showed no such pattern. There is a chance that invariant MAIT and iNKT cells partially muddied zero-insertion analyses.

This clonotype was seen once. Its matching antigen is unknown. Trimming cost V 5 bases and J 4 bases, with 19 bases left between them. Germline V gives CDR1 MDHEN, CDR2 SYDVKM. The CDR3 length is 16 residues. A universal primer site was added by template switching, and unique molecular identifiers were carried by the cDNA. TCRdb reprocessed the 5' RACE reads via MiXCR and lists one record per CDR3 protein. The table lists around 1.7 million distinct CDR3 sequences, around 33% of them singletons. The receptor was isolated from a newborn girl in good health. The sample consisted of cord blood. The chain uses TRBV28 and TRBJ2-3; a weak D match, TRBD2 (6 bases). CDR3 in amino acids: CASSAPGLPGADTQYF. The CDR3 coding sequence is TGTGCCAGCAGTGCCCCGGGACTCCCTGGGGCAGATACGCAGTATTTT. The whole variable domain, remainder taken from reference TRBV28 and TRBJ2-3, is DVKVTQSSRYLVKRTGEKVFLECVQDMDHENMFWYRQDPGLGLRLIYFSYDVKMKEKGDIPEGYSVSREKKERFSLILESASTNQTSMYLCASSAPGLPGADTQYFGPGTRLTVL.